One T cell receptor (beta chain) is described in this entry. The CDR3 covers 15 residues. V lost 4 bases and J lost 3, with 15 bases in between. Germline V gene data show CDR1 as MNHEY and CDR2 as SMNVEV (reference sequence). TCRdb reanalysed the RT-PCR reads using MiXCR and keeps one entry per CDR3 protein. The table shows hundreds of thousands of distinct CDR3 sequences, with approximately 15% occurring only once. V is TRBV27 and J is TRBJ2-5, with D unclear. The receptor was derived from a female donor in good health, serving as a healthy control. Sequencing was performed on memory CD4+ T cells from blood. The CDR3 loop is CASSSDSPVKETQYF. The CDR3 DNA follows: TGTGCCAGCAGTTCGGATAGCCCCGTAAAAGAGACCCAGTACTTC.